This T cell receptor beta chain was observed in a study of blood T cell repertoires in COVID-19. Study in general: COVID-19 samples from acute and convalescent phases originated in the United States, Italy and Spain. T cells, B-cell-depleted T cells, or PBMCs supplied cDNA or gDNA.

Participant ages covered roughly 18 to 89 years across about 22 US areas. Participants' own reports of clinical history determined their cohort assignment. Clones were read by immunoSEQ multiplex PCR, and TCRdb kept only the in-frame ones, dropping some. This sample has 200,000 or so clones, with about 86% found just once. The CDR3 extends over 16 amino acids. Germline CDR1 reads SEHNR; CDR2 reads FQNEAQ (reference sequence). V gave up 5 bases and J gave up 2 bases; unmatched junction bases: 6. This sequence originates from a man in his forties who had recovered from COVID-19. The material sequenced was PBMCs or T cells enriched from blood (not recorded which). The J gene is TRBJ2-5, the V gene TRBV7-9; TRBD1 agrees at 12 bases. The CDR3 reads CASSLPGQGAQETQYF. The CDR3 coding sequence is TGTGCCAGCAGCCTACCGGGACAGGGGGCACAAGAGACCCAGTACTTC.